This T cell receptor (beta chain) was captured in a study of Graves' ophthalmopathy and Graves' hyperthyroidism. Transcripts of RNA were the source for amplifying TCR beta CDR3 regions. RT-PCR in the first round used HTBI primers; a second-round multiplex PCR followed. TCRdb ran MiXCR on the multiplex PCR reads and lists one entry per CDR3 protein. The table lists hundreds of thousands of distinct CDR3 sequences, under 50% of them singletons. Germline V CDR1 and CDR2: SGHRS, YFSETQ. V shed 4 bases, J shed 1 base, and the junction held 5 bases outside the gene matches. The CDR3 has 15 residues. This rearrangement joins TRBV5-1 to TRBJ1-1; TRBD1 matches 9 bases. The clonotype originates from an adult man with Graves' ophthalmopathy. The sample comprised peripheral blood. CDR3 in DNA: TGCGCCAGCAGCATAGGACAGGGGCCGAACACTGAAGCTTTCTTT. Amino acids: CASSIGQGPNTEAFF.